A selection of T cell receptor beta chains follows, all from one sample in a study of T-cell memory formation after mild COVID-19. TCRdb re-called the 5' RACE reads with MiXCR, one entry per CDR3 protein. Of approximately 250,000 distinct CDR3 sequences in the sample, 16% were seen once. Source material: PBMCs or a T cell subset sorted from them (not recorded which). These receptors all stem from a young man who had mild COVID-19 (a few samples of this study predate the infection). Cell type and time point are not known. The CDR3 runs from the conserved cysteine through the conserved F or W. The D gene is left open where the match is weak. The size entry is marked missing in some rows and otherwise reads once, few, many or a size class.

v_gene,d_gene,abundance,j_gene,CDR3nt,CDR3aa
TRBV10-1,TRBD2,few,TRBJ2-2,TGCGCCAGCAGTGACACTAGCGGGGTCACCGGGGAGCTGTTTTTT,CASSDTSGVTGELFF
TRBV18,NA,few,TRBJ1-6,TGTGCCAGCTCACCAAGCGCCAGAGTAGATTCACCCCTCCACTTT,CASSPSARVDSPLHF
TRBV5-1,NA,few,TRBJ2-7,TGCGCCAGCAGCTTCGCACAGGATAGACCCTCCTACGAGCAGTACTTC,CASSFAQDRPSYEQYF
TRBV12-3/TRBV12-4,NA,few,TRBJ1-5,TGTGCCAGCAGTTTGTGGGGGCCCGGGGAAAATCAGCCCCAGCATTTT,CASSLWGPGENQPQHF
TRBV7-6,NA,NA,TRBJ2-7,TGTGCCAGCAGCTCTACAGGGGGGGCCGAGCAGTACTTC,CASSSTGGAEQYF
TRBV6-5,NA,NA,TRBJ1-2,TGTGCCAGCAGTTACTCTGTTCAGGGAGGGTATGGCTACACCTTC,CASSYSVQGGYGYTF
TRBV3-1,NA,NA,TRBJ2-2,TGTGCCAGCAGCCCACGGGGGCGGGGCAGAACCGGGGAGCTGTTTTTT,CASSPRGRGRTGELFF
TRBV1,NA,NA,TRBJ2-1,TGCACCAGCAGCCACCTACTAGCGGGGGGGTACAATGAGCAGTTCTTC,CTSSHLLAGGYNEQFF
TRBV9,NA,NA,TRBJ2-1,TGTGCCAGCACCCCCCCGGACGGGGGTAATGAGCAGTTCTTC,CASTPPDGGNEQFF
TRBV20-1,TRBD2,few,TRBJ2-3,TGCAGTGCTAGACTTCTAGCGGGGGGTTCCTATACGCAGTATTTT,CSARLLAGGSYTQYF
TRBV5-1,NA,few,TRBJ2-5,TGCGCCAGCAGCTTGGGGGACACCACAGGAGAGACCCAGTACTTC,CASSLGDTTGETQYF
TRBV6-6,NA,NA,TRBJ2-3,TGTGCCAGCACCCCGGGGGCTGGCGGCACAGATACGCAGTATTTT,CASTPGAGGTDTQYF
TRBV5-1,NA,NA,TRBJ1-5,TGCGCCAGCAGCCAGGGGTATGGCAATCAGCCCCAGCATTTT,CASSQGYGNQPQHF
TRBV7-9,NA,few,TRBJ1-2,TGTGCCAGCGGCAGGGGCGAATATGGCTACACCTTC,CASGRGEYGYTF
TRBV5-5,NA,NA,TRBJ1-1,TGTGCCAGCAGCTTGGAGTGGGGGCCGGGAACTGAAGCTTTCTTT,CASSLEWGPGTEAFF
TRBV7-2,TRBD1,NA,TRBJ2-1,TGTGCCAGCAGCAGGGGACAGGGAACATTCCCGTTCTTC,CASSRGQGTFPFF
TRBV12-3/TRBV12-4,TRBD2,NA,TRBJ2-1,TGTGCCAGCAATCGGCCGGGGGGACACAATGAGCAGTTCTTC,CASNRPGGHNEQFF
TRBV24-1,TRBD2,NA,TRBJ2-1,TGTGCCACCAGTGATCAGACTAGCGGGGTCTACAATGAGCAGTTCTTC,CATSDQTSGVYNEQFF
TRBV12-3/TRBV12-4,TRBD1,few,TRBJ1-2,TGTGCCAGCAGTTTAGACCCGCCGGGACAGGGTACCCGCTATGGCTACACCTTC,CASSLDPPGQGTRYGYTF
TRBV4-2,TRBD1,NA,TRBJ2-7,TGTGCCAGCAGCCCTGCCGGGACAGGTCTCTACGAGCAGTACTTC,CASSPAGTGLYEQYF
TRBV5-1,TRBD1,NA,TRBJ2-1,TGCGCCAGCAGCTTGCTTGACAGGGGGGACAATGAGCAGTTCTTC,CASSLLDRGDNEQFF
TRBV5-1,NA,many,TRBJ1-5,TGCGCCAGCAGCTTGGGGGGACTGAATCAGCCCCAGCATTTT,CASSLGGLNQPQHF
TRBV14,NA,NA,TRBJ2-1,TGTGCCAGCAGCCAAATGTTCATAGGCGGCGATGAGCAGTTCTTC,CASSQMFIGGDEQFF
TRBV9,NA,NA,TRBJ2-3,TGTGCCAGCAGCGACGAATACCAGCAGTATTTT,CASSDEYQQYF
TRBV4-3,TRBD1,few,TRBJ1-1,TGCGCCAGCAGCCAGGACAGGGTGAATGAAGCTTTCTTT,CASSQDRVNEAFF
TRBV6-1,TRBD2,few,TRBJ2-7,TGTGCCAGCAGGCCTCGGGGGAGGGAAGCCTACGAGCAGTACTTC,CASRPRGREAYEQYF
TRBV7-9,NA,NA,TRBJ1-1,TGTGCCAGCAGTCGTCTACAGGGAGACACTGAAGCTTTCTTT,CASSRLQGDTEAFF
TRBV18,TRBD1,few,TRBJ2-3,TGTGCCAGCTCACCACCCGCCGGGACAGGGATCACAGATACGCAGTATTTT,CASSPPAGTGITDTQYF
TRBV11-2,TRBD1,few,TRBJ2-1,TGTGCCAGCAGCTTAGGCGCGACAGGGAACAATGAGCAGTTCTTC,CASSLGATGNNEQFF
TRBV10-3,TRBD2,once,TRBJ2-5,TGTGCCATCAGTGGTACCACGGGGGGACGACAAGAGACCCAGTACTTC,CAISGTTGGRQETQYF
TRBV27,NA,once,TRBJ2-3,TGTGCCAGCAGTCCGGGCGTGGTGAGCGCCCCGGGCCCAGATACGCAGTATTTT,CASSPGVVSAPGPDTQYF
TRBV5-1,TRBD1,few,TRBJ2-3,TGCGCCAGCAGACTACAGGGGCTGACAGATACGCAGTATTTT,CASRLQGLTDTQYF
TRBV7-2,NA,many,TRBJ2-7,TGTGCCAGCAGCTGGGCTTACGAGCAGTACTTC,CASSWAYEQYF
TRBV4-1,NA,many,TRBJ1-2,TGCGCCAGCAGCCAAGTGTTCCGGCCAGGGGACTATGGCTACACCTTC,CASSQVFRPGDYGYTF
TRBV28,TRBD1,NA,TRBJ1-4,TGTGCCAGCAGTCTAGGGGGACAGAAGAATGAAAAACTGTTTTTT,CASSLGGQKNEKLFF
TRBV6-6,NA,NA,TRBJ1-6,TGTGCCAGCAGCCCACCCCCCCGGAGGATGGATTCACCCCTCCACTTT,CASSPPPRRMDSPLHF
TRBV20-1,NA,many,TRBJ2-3,TGCAGTGCTTCCCGGGGAGTGGTCACAGATACGCAGTATTTT,CSASRGVVTDTQYF
TRBV6-2/TRBV6-3,TRBD1,many,TRBJ1-6,TGTGCCAGCAGTTCCGAGTCCTGGGACAGAAGCCTCCACTTT,CASSSESWDRSLHF
TRBV5-1,NA,NA,TRBJ2-3,TGCGCCAGCAGCTTTCCCGGACCCGAGGATGGCACAGATACGCAGTATTTT,CASSFPGPEDGTDTQYF
TRBV18,NA,NA,TRBJ1-2,TGTGCCAGCTCACCGGAGCTTGAGTGGATTAATGGCTACACCTTC,CASSPELEWINGYTF
TRBV5-1,NA,few,TRBJ2-5,TGCGCCAGCAGCTTTGGGGCCGAAGAGACCCAGTACTTC,CASSFGAEETQYF
TRBV6-2/TRBV6-3,NA,many,TRBJ2-2,TGTGCCAGCACCCAGGGGACGGTCGGGGAGCTGTTTTTT,CASTQGTVGELFF
TRBV5-1,TRBD2,few,TRBJ2-1,TGCGCCAGCAGCCTAAGCGGGGATCCCTACAATGAGCAGTTCTTC,CASSLSGDPYNEQFF